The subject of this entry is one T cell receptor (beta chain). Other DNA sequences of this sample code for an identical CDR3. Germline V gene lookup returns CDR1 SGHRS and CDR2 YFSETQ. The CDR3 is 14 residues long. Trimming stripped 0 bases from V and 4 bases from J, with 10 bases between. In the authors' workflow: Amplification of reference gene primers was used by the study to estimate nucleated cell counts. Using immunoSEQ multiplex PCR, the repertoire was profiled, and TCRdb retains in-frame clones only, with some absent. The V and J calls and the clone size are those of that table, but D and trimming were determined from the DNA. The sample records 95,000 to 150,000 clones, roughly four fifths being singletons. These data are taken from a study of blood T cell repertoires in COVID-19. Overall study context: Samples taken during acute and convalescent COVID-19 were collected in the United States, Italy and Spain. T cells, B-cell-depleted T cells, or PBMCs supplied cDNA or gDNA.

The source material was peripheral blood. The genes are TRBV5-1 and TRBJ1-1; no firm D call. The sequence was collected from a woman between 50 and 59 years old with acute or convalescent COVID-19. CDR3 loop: CASSLDPGGTEAFF. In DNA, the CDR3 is TGCGCCAGCAGCTTGGATCCGGGAGGCACTGAAGCTTTCTTT.